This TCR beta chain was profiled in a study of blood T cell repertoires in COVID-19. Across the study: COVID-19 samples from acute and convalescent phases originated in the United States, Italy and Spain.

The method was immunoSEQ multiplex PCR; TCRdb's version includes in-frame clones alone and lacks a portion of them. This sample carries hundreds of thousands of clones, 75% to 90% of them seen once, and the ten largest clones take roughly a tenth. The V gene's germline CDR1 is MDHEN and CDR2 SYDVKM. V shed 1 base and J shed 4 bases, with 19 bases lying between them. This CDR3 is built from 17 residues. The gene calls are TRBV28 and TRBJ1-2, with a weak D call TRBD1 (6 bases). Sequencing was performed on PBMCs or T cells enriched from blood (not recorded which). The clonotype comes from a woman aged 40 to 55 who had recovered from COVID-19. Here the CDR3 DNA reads TGTGCCAGCAGTTTATTCGTTTCAGGACAGCGATTCTATGGCTACACCTTC. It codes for CASSLFVSGQRFYGYTF.